Sequencing of this T cell receptor (beta chain) was carried out in a study of radiotherapy plus CTLA-4 blockade in lung cancer listed by TCRdb under 2018. With respect to the entire study: Objective responses were observed in 15% to 20% of enrolled patients, and disease control was achieved in 31%.

The library was prepared using the immunoSEQ multiplex PCR assay. Imported from immuneACCESS, the table was reduced by TCRdb to in-frame sequences with V and J called. These copies leave out some clones; in studies compared against another copy, an unresolved V gene accounts for under half, and the cause of the remainder is not known. The sample table records tens of thousands of clones; 60% to 85% of these occur just once. 3% to 5% of the sample belongs to the ten largest clones. The study evaluated CTLA-4 blockade (ipilimumab) given together with focal radiation therapy in patients who had chemo-refractory metastatic non-small-cell lung cancer. The germline V gene sets CDR1 to MGHDK and CDR2 to SYGVNS. The CDR3 runs 14 amino acids, cysteine and phenylalanine included. Only the CDR3 DNA is retained, 42 bases long and in frame from the first base. The junction shows trimming of 6 bases on V and 0 bases on J, plus 9 bases between the germline ends.

This clone was seen a handful of times. No cognate antigen has been identified for it. Within one base of it there is no much larger clone, and no base qualities were kept. Findings and caveats that apply to the study as a whole: TCR clones derived from tumors expanded in peripheral blood after treatment with radiotherapy and ipilimumab. The strongest predictors of response, as reported, were early dynamic changes in blood T cell clones along with a rise in serum interferon-beta after radiation.

The clonotype was recovered from a human donor with non-small cell lung cancer who had a partial response to radiotherapy plus ipilimumab. Some clones in this sample may be carry-over from other donors' samples. The chain is encoded by TRBV25-1 joined to TRBJ2-1; a tentative D match to TRBD1 spans 6 bases. The sequenced sample was peripheral blood, obtained from a patient treated with radiotherapy plus ipilimumab. The DNA is TGTGCCAGCAGCCAGGGGAGCTCCTACAATGAGCAGTTCTTC. It is translated as CASSQGSSYNEQFF.